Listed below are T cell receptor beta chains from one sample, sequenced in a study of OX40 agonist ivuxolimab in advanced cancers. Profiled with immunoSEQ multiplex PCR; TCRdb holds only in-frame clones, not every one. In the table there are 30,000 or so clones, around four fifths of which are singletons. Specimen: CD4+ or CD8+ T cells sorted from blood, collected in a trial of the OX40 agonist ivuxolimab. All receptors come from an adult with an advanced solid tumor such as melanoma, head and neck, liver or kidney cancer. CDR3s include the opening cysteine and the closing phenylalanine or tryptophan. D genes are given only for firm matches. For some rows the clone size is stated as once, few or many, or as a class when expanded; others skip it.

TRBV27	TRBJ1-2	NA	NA	CASSFYPSNYGYTF	TGTGCCAGCAGTTTTTATCCTTCTAACTATGGCTACACCTTC
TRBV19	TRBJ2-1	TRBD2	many	CASSVTSGDSSYNEQFF	TGTGCCAGTAGTGTTACTAGCGGTGACAGCTCCTACAATGAGCAGTTCTTC
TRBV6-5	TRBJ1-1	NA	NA	CASSYSRGGGTEAFF	TGTGCCAGCAGTTACTCCAGGGGCGGAGGCACTGAAGCTTTCTTT
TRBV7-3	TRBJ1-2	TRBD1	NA	CASSWGTGDGYTF	TGTGCCAGCAGCTGGGGGACAGGGGACGGCTACACCTTC
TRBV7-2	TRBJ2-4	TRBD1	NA	CASSLGTGNIQYF	TGTGCCAGCAGCTTAGGGACAGGGAACATTCAGTACTTC
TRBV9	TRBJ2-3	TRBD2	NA	CASSGLAGGPGDTQYF	TGTGCCAGCAGCGGGCTAGCGGGGGGGCCGGGTGATACGCAGTATTTT
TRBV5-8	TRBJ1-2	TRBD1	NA	CASSPRDRNYGYTF	TGTGCCAGCAGCCCGAGGGACAGGAACTATGGCTACACCTTC
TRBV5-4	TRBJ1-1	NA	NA	CASSWGVTEAFF	TGTGCCAGCAGCTGGGGCGTCACTGAAGCTTTCTTT
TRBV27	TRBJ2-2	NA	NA	CASSSGQGLGWAGELFF	TGTGCCAGCAGTTCGGGACAGGGACTAGGGTGGGCCGGGGAGCTGTTTTTT
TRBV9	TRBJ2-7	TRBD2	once	CASSVSGGYEQYF	TGTGCCAGCAGCGTATCGGGGGGCTACGAGCAGTACTTC
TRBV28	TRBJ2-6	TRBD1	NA	CASREDRGDPGANVLTF	TGTGCCAGCAGAGAAGACAGGGGGGACCCTGGGGCCAACGTCCTGACTTTC
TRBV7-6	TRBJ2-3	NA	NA	CASSLQLTDTQYF	TGTGCCAGCAGCTTACAGTTAACAGATACGCAGTATTTT
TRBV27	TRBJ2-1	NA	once	CASSSTPYNEQFF	TGTGCCAGCAGTTCGACACCGTACAATGAGCAGTTCTTC
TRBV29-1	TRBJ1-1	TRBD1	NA	CSVARDSMNTEAFF	TGCAGCGTTGCAAGGGACAGTATGAACACTGAAGCTTTCTTT
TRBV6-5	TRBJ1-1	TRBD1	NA	CASNAGTVNTEAFF	TGTGCCAGCAATGCCGGGACAGTGAACACTGAAGCTTTCTTT
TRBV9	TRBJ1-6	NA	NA	CASSVSNTSPLHF	TGTGCCAGCAGCGTATCAAACACTTCACCCCTCCACTTT
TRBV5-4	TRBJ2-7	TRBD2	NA	CASSLSGLAGNYEQYF	TGTGCCAGCAGCCTAAGTGGACTAGCGGGGAACTACGAGCAGTACTTC
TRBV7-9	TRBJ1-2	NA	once	CASSLYKIDGYTF	TGTGCCAGCAGCTTGTATAAGATTGATGGCTACACCTTC
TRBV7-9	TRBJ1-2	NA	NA	CASSGGGTFYGYTF	TGTGCCAGCAGCGGGGGAGGGACGTTCTATGGCTACACCTTC
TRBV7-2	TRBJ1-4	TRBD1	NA	CASSSQGAWTNEKLFF	TGTGCCAGCAGCTCACAGGGGGCTTGGACTAATGAAAAACTGTTTTTT
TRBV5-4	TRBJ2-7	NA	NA	CASSLTSGQQYF	TGTGCCAGCAGCTTGACTTCAGGACAGCAGTACTTC
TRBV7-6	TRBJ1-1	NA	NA	CASRALMNTEAFF	TGTGCCAGCAGGGCTCTCATGAACACTGAAGCTTTCTTT
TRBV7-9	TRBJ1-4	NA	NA	CASSAPGAANEKLFF	TGTGCCAGCAGCGCCCCCGGGGCCGCTAATGAAAAACTGTTTTTT
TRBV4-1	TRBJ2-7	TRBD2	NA	CASSQDLTSGGYEQYF	TGCGCCAGCAGCCAAGATCTTACCAGCGGGGGGTACGAGCAGTACTTC
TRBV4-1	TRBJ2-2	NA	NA	CASSQDRNTGELFF	TGCGCCAGCAGCCAAGACCGGAACACCGGGGAGCTGTTTTTT
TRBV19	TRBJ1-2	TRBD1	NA	CASSGTEYYGYTF	TGTGCCAGTAGCGGGACAGAATATTATGGCTACACCTTC
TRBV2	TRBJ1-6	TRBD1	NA	CASIQGASYNSPLHF	TGTGCCAGCATCCAGGGGGCTAGCTATAATTCACCCCTCCACTTT
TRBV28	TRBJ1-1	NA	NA	CASSRLRENTEAFF	TGTGCCAGCAGTAGACTCCGGGAGAACACTGAAGCTTTCTTT
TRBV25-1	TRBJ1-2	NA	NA	CASSEWGARTYGYTF	TGTGCCAGCAGTGAATGGGGGGCCCGCACCTATGGCTACACCTTC
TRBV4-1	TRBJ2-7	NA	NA	CASSQETNEQYF	TGCGCCAGCAGCCAAGAAACCAACGAGCAGTACTTC
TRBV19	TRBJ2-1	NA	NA	CASSISGTGYNEQFF	TGTGCCAGTAGTATCTCCGGGACTGGCTACAATGAGCAGTTCTTC
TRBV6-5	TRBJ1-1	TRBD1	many	CASSSSGGTEAFF	TGTGCCAGCAGTTCCTCAGGGGGGACTGAAGCTTTCTTT
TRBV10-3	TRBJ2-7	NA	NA	CAIRRDRAYEQYF	TGTGCCATCAGGCGGGACAGAGCCTACGAGCAGTACTTC
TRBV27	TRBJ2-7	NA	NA	CASSPSAYEQYF	TGTGCCAGCAGTCCCAGCGCCTACGAGCAGTACTTC
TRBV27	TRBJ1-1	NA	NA	CAVGDRRTEAFF	TGTGCCGTCGGGGATAGACGCACTGAAGCTTTCTTT
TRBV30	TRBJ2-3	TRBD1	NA	CAWSRGQDTDTQYF	TGTGCCTGGAGTCGGGGACAGGACACAGATACGCAGTATTTT
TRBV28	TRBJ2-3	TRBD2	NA	CASSLPGLAGSTDTQYF	TGTGCCAGCAGTCTTCCGGGACTAGCGGGTAGCACAGATACGCAGTATTTT